This T cell receptor beta chain was documented in a study of blood T cell repertoires in COVID-19. Original processing notes: Reference gene primer amplification in the assay estimated nucleated cell counts. The table came from immunoSEQ multiplex PCR; TCRdb's copy has only in-frame clones and leaves some out. V, J and clone size were drawn from that table, and D and trimming were deduced from the DNA. The sample has around 270,000 clones, approximately 88% seen once. This clone occurred a few times. Germline V gene data show CDR1 as MDHEN and CDR2 as SYDVKM. There are 17 residues in the CDR3. V was cut by 4 bases and J by 4 bases, with 22 bases left in between.

The source of this sequence is a woman aged 40 to 49 who had been exposed to COVID-19. The sample consisted of PBMCs or T cells enriched from blood (not recorded which). J is TRBJ1-2 and V is TRBV28; unclear D gene. CDR3 nucleotides: TGTGCCAGCAGTTCCTCGGGGAGGACTCTTCTATTCTATGGCTACACCTTC. Its protein is CASSSSGRTLLFYGYTF.